Below, 20 T cell receptor beta chains from the same sample are listed, as sequenced in a study of blood T cell repertoires in COVID-19. Sequencing was performed with immunoSEQ multiplex PCR; in TCRdb, only in-frame clones are kept and a portion is missing. Of approximately 330,000 clones in the sample, 86% were seen once. Sequencing was carried out using PBMCs or T cells enriched from blood (not recorded which). These receptors came from a woman aged 40 to 49 with acute COVID-19.

The chain uses TRBV29-1 and TRBJ2-2, with TRBD2 identical over 8 bases. Unmatched junction bases numbered 12, after V lost 7 bases and J lost 2 bases. Germline values: CDR1 SQVTM, CDR2 ANQGSEA. The length of the CDR3 is 16 residues. The CDR3 nucleotides are TGCAGCGCTAATAAGGCTAGCGGGTTAAACACCGGGGAGCTGTTTTTT. Translating gives CSANKASGLNTGELFF.

The rearrangement joins TRBV24-1 to TRBJ2-1; 10 bases agree with TRBD2. The V and J ends lost 7 bases and 5 bases, in that order; junction bases with no gene match: 7. Per the germline V gene, CDR1 is KGHDR and CDR2 is SFDVKD. The CDR3 is made up of 15 amino acids. CDR3 DNA: TGTGCCACCAGCCCCGGGACTAGCGCGGACAATGAGCAGTTCTTC. The encoded protein is CATSPGTSADNEQFF.

J is TRBJ1-4 and V is TRBV12-3 or TRBV12-4, with 8 bases matching TRBD1. CDR3 length equals 13 residues. Losses at the gene ends were 5 bases for V and 8 bases for J; bases not matched to a gene: 4. The DNA of the CDR3 is TGTGCCAGCAGTGGACAGGGAGTGGAAAAACTGTTTTTT. The encoded protein is CASSGQGVEKLFF.

CDR3 DNA sequence: TGTGCCAGCGGGACAGCGGGAGTAAGTTGGAATGAGCAGTTCTTC. Translated, it gives CASGTAGVSWNEQFF. The chain joins TRBV6-5 to TRBJ2-1, with TRBD2 as a possible D gene (8 bases). Per the germline V gene, CDR1 is MNHEY and CDR2 is SVGAGI. V shed 8 bases and J shed 7 bases, with 21 bases lying between them. The CDR3 contains 15 residues.

The V and J genes are TRBV6-5 and TRBJ2-7; D not resolved. In germline, CDR1 is MNHEY, CDR2 SVGAGI. There are 15 residues in the CDR3. Trimming took off 2 bases at V and 3 bases at J, with 14 bases between the two ends. Here the CDR3 reads CASSYGQPRSYEQYF. The CDR3 DNA reads as TGTGCCAGCAGTTACGGGCAGCCTCGAAGCTACGAGCAGTACTTC.

The chain is built from TRBV7-9 and TRBJ1-3, with D perhaps matching TRBD1 (5 bases). V dropped 4 bases and J dropped 2 bases, with 9 bases sitting between them. This CDR3 has 14 amino acids. The germline V gene encodes CDR1 SEHNR and CDR2 FQNEAQ (reference sequence). CDR3 amino acids: CASSSLGPGNTIYF. The CDR3 bases are TGTGCCAGCAGCTCTTTGGGGCCTGGAAACACCATATATTTT.

The V gene is TRBV2, the J gene TRBJ2-7, with unresolved D. The CDR3 runs 13 residues. V dropped 3 bases and J dropped 4 bases, with 10 bases sitting between them. Germline loops: CDR1 SNHLY, CDR2 FYNNEI. The CDR3 is CASSDYPQYEQYF. CDR3 nucleotide sequence: TGTGCCAGCAGTGACTATCCCCAATACGAGCAGTACTTC.

The chain carries TRBV6-4 and TRBJ2-3; D call uncertain. Between the trimmed V and J ends, which lost 5 bases and 3 bases, there was a span of 9 bases. The CDR3 runs 13 residues. CDR1 MRHNA and CDR2 SNTAGT come from the germline V gene. CDR3 sequence reads: CASSRYRTDTQYF. CDR3 bases: TGTGCCAGCAGTAGATATCGGACAGATACGCAGTATTTT.

This chain uses TRBV21-1 with TRBJ2-7; the table gives TRBD1 as D, unverified against the DNA. TRBV21-1 is described as a pseudogene. The CDR3 has 20 amino acids. CDR3 sequence: CASNGGRQGERRERSYEQYF. In DNA, the CDR3 is TGTGCCAGCAACGGCGGGCGACAGGGGGAACGGCGGGAGCGATCCTACGAGCAGTACTTC.

The chain joins TRBV4-2 to TRBJ1-6; TRBD1 matches at 7 bases. Germline V gene lookup returns CDR1 LGHNA and CDR2 YNFKEQ. CDR3 size: 15 residues. Trimming took 0 bases from V and 9 from J; bases not matched to a gene: 5. Here the CDR3 DNA reads TGTGCCAGCAGCCAAGATCGACAGGGAAGTTCACCCCTCCACTTT. It translates to CASSQDRQGSSPLHF.

This rearrangement joins TRBV19 to TRBJ1-2; a weak D match, TRBD1 (5 bases). The V and J ends lost 4 bases and 7 bases respectively, with 19 bases between them. Germline CDR1 and CDR2: LNHDA and SQIVND (reference sequence). The CDR3 length is 15 residues. This chain's CDR3 is CASSTGGTTLSGYTF. CDR3 in DNA: TGTGCCAGTAGTACCGGGGGGACGACATTGAGTGGCTACACCTTC.

This clone was observed once. The chain is built from TRBV7-2 and TRBJ1-2, with a weak D call TRBD1 (6 bases). This CDR3 is 16 amino acids long. The V gene lost 5 bases and the J gene lost 4 bases, with 20 bases spanning the gap. Germline values: CDR1 SGHTA, CDR2 FQGNSA. CDR3 nucleotide sequence: TGTGCCAGCAGCCAGACTGACAGGCCCGTTTCCTATGGCTACACCTTC. This translates into CASSQTDRPVSYGYTF.

This chain links TRBV29-1 with TRBJ1-2; D is undetermined. This CDR3 spans 12 amino acids. Trimming pared 4 bases from V and 4 bases from J, leaving 10 bases between. CDR1 is SQVTM, CDR2 ANQGSEA, per germline. CDR3 DNA sequence: TGCAGCGTTGGGTGGCTGTCCTATGGCTACACCTTC. Residues: CSVGWLSYGYTF.

The chain carries TRBV4-2 and TRBJ1-5, with D unclear. The CDR3 consists of 15 residues. V gave up 1 base and J gave up 2 bases, with 9 bases separating them. The germline CDR1 and CDR2 sequences are LGHNA and YNFKEQ. The CDR3 loop is CASSQAAAGNQPQHF. The CDR3 coding sequence is TGTGCCAGCAGCCAAGCTGCTGCGGGCAATCAGCCCCAGCATTTT.

As to this clone: Germline and junction disagree at one end, which may indicate a read error. CDR3 coding DNA: TGTGCCAGCAGCCTGGGACTAGCGGACAACAATGAGCAGTTCTTC. It specifies CASSLGLADNNEQFF. The V and J genes are TRBV5-1 and TRBJ2-1; 11 bases fit TRBD2. The germline V gene encodes CDR1 SGHRS and CDR2 YFSETQ. The CDR3 has 15 residues. Together with reference TRBV5-1 and TRBJ2-1, the CDR3 gives the full variable domain: KAGVTQTPRYLIKTRGQQVTLSCSPISGHRSVSWYQQTPGQGLQFLFEYFSETQRNKGNFPGRFSGRQFSNSRSEMNVSTLELGDSALYLCASSLGLADNNEQFFGPGTRLTVL.

The V gene is TRBV6-2 or TRBV6-3, the J gene TRBJ2-5; no firm D call. From germline, CDR1 is MNHEY and CDR2 SVGEGT. Trimming left V 1 base short and J 5 bases short, with 5 bases between. The CDR3 sequence is 12 residues long. CDR3 residues: CASSYFSETQYF. The CDR3 DNA reads as TGTGCCAGCAGTTACTTTTCGGAGACCCAGTACTTC.

This clone is a singleton in its sample. The V gene is TRBV7-2, the J gene TRBJ2-1, with TRBD2 identical over 13 bases. This CDR3 has 17 amino acids. V lost 5 bases to trimming and J lost 2 bases; unmatched junction nucleotides: 6. Germline CDR1 SGHTA, CDR2 FQGNSA. As DNA, the CDR3 is TGTGCCAGCAGCGTGACTAGCGGGGGGCTGACCTACAATGAGCAGTTCTTC. Its translation is CASSVTSGGLTYNEQFF.

V is TRBV4-3 and J is TRBJ1-6; TRBD1 aligns across 10 bases. Germline V gene data show CDR1 as LGHNA and CDR2 as YSLEER. Trimming took 1 base from V and 6 from J; bases not matched to a gene: 6. This CDR3 region has 17 residues. The CDR3 DNA reads TGCGCCAGCAGCCAAGCCACCGGGACAGGGGTTAATTCACCCCTCCACTTT. Encoded protein: CASSQATGTGVNSPLHF.

This chain uses TRBV18 with TRBJ1-4; D perhaps matches TRBD1 (5 bases). Looked up from germline, CDR1 is KGHSH and CDR2 is LQKENI. The length of the CDR3 is 15 residues. Trimming left V 2 bases short and J 8 bases short, with 15 bases between. The CDR3 here is CASSPREGRDEKLFF. CDR3 DNA: TGTGCCAGCTCACCAAGGGAGGGCAGGGACGAAAAACTGTTTTTT.

The rearrangement uses TRBV20-1 and TRBJ2-1; TRBD2 matches at 15 bases. Trimming removed 3 bases from V and 2 bases from J; junction bases left unmatched: 23. The CDR3 has 23 amino acids. Germline-derived CDR1 and CDR2 are DFQATT and SNEGSKA (reference sequence). CDR3 loop: CSASGTGLPGLAGGPPAYNEQFF. DNA of the CDR3: TGCAGTGCTAGTGGGACAGGGCTACCGGGACTAGCGGGAGGACCTCCGGCCTACAATGAGCAGTTCTTC.